This T cell receptor (beta chain) was profiled in a study of cytomegalovirus exposure and HLA in healthy donors. General observations from the study: Three CMV-associated chains were confirmed in vitro to be specific for CMV antigens. TCR clusters originating in the first cohort tended to co-occur in the roughly 120 validation repertoires, according to a later analysis.

Separation from the roughly 690-subject first cohort characterized the 120-subject validation cohort, to which the donors belonged. Details on this clone: The antigen is not known.

V shed 5 bases and J shed 1 base, with 11 bases lying between them. Germline V CDR1 and CDR2: LNHDA, SQIVND (reference sequence). CDR3 size: 14 residues. TCRdb keeps only in-frame clones here, not all; method: immunoSEQ multiplex PCR. The sample lists roughly 300,000 clones, roughly 85% seen once, with 0.7% to 0.85% in the top ten. The chain recombines TRBV19 with TRBJ1-1, with TRBD1 as a possible D gene (6 bases). The TCR comes from a woman between 18 and 29 years old in good health and CMV-seronegative. The sample was PBMCs. In nucleotides, the CDR3 is TGTGCCAGTAGTTCCCGACAGGAGAACACTGAAGCTTTCTTT. Protein sequence: CASSSRQENTEAFF.